The sequence of this T cell receptor beta chain was determined in a study of cytotoxic CD8 clonotypes in ibrutinib-treated CLL. Turning to this clone: This CDR3 is also generated by other DNA sequences in the sample.

Here immunoSEQ multiplex PCR was the method, and the copy in TCRdb shows in-frame clones only, minus some. The sample lists some 130,000 clones, around 93% seen once, with more than 10% in the top ten. Looked up from germline, CDR1 is SGHTA and CDR2 is FQGTGA. CDR3 length: 15 amino acids. J gave up 3 bases and V 4 bases, and 2 bases lay outside the gene matches. Source: PBMCs, taken after 12 months of ibrutinib treatment. The J gene is TRBJ2-1, the V gene TRBV7-3, with 11 bases that match TRBD2. The TCR comes from a human donor with chronic lymphocytic leukemia. The CDR3, as DNA: TGTGCCAGCAGCTCCGGACTAGCGGGCTACAATGAGCAGTTCTTC. Encoded protein: CASSSGLAGYNEQFF.